The 24 T cell receptor beta chains in this list originate from one sample, sequenced in a study of blood T cell repertoires in COVID-19. Generated by immunoSEQ multiplex PCR, the TCRdb table keeps only in-frame clones and is missing some. The data hold approximately 270,000 clones, with around 88% observed a single time. The sample taken for sequencing was peripheral blood. The receptors derive from an elderly man with acute or convalescent COVID-19.

This clone was seen a handful of times. In DNA form, the CDR3 reads TGTGCCAGCAGCCAAAATACAGGGGTCGGGCAGCCCCAGCATTTT. The encoded protein is CASSQNTGVGQPQHF. The chain combines TRBV3-1 (or the pseudogene TRBV3-2) with TRBJ1-5, with TRBD1 identical over 7 bases. This CDR3 contains 15 residues. CDR1 is LGHDT, CDR2 YNNKEL, per germline (reference sequence). With V trimmed by 2 bases and J by 7 bases, 8 bases remained unmatched.

The rearrangement joins TRBV2 to TRBJ2-7, with D possibly matching TRBD1 (5 bases). The CDR3 extends over 14 amino acids. V lost 4 bases, J lost 1 base, and 11 bases lay in between. Germline lookup yields CDR1 SNHLY and CDR2 FYNNEI. The CDR3 nucleotides read TGTGCCAGCAGTGTGAGTCAGGGTTCCTACGAGCAGTACTTC. Protein: CASSVSQGSYEQYF.

This clone has just one count. The chain combines TRBV7-3 with TRBJ2-1, with TRBD1 matching 10 bases. With 5 bases clipped from V and 4 bases from J, the junction kept 5 bases outside the gene matches. In germline, CDR1 is SGHTA, CDR2 FQGTGA. The CDR3 extends over 15 amino acids. The CDR3 reads CASSLGQGVYNEQFF. The CDR3 coding sequence is TGTGCCAGCAGCCTAGGACAGGGGGTTTACAATGAGCAGTTCTTC.

The rearrangement uses TRBV3-1 (or the pseudogene TRBV3-2) and TRBJ1-4; D gene unclear. Germline V gives CDR1 LGHDT, CDR2 YNNKEL (reference sequence). V shed 3 bases and J shed 4 bases, with 9 bases lying between them. This CDR3 region has 14 residues. Written as DNA, the CDR3 is TGTGCCAGCAGCCATTATACAGATAATGAAAAACTGTTTTTT. This gives the protein CASSHYTDNEKLFF.

In this sample, this clone turned up once. The V and J genes are TRBV7-9 and TRBJ1-3, with unresolved D. This CDR3 region has 14 residues. The ends were cut back, 10 bases at V and 0 bases at J, with 13 bases in the middle. CDR1 is SEHNR, CDR2 FQNEAQ, per germline (reference sequence). CDR3: CATFDTSSGNTIYF. The CDR3, as DNA: TGTGCCACCTTTGACACGAGCTCTGGAAACACCATATATTTT.

This chain connects TRBV10-3 to TRBJ1-5; 10 bases match TRBD1. The V gene's germline CDR1 is ENHRY and CDR2 SYGVKD. V lost 10 bases and J lost 6; bases outside the gene matches: 9. The CDR3 runs 14 residues. In DNA, the CDR3 is TGTGCCACCAGAGGGGGACAGGGGTCTCAGCCCCAGCATTTT. Its protein is CATRGGQGSQPQHF.

The chain joins TRBV5-1 to TRBJ1-1; tentative D call: TRBD1 (5 bases). V shed 5 bases and J shed 3 bases, with 5 bases lying between them. From germline, CDR1 is SGHRS and CDR2 YFSETQ. The CDR3 spans 11 residues. In nucleotides, the CDR3 is TGCGCCAGCAGAGGGGACACTGAAGCTTTCTTT. Translated, it gives CASRGDTEAFF.

This rearrangement joins TRBV9 to TRBJ2-3; perhaps TRBD2 as D (6 bases). Trimming pared 0 bases from V and 5 bases from J, leaving 16 bases between. CDR3 size: 16 residues. Germline V CDR1 and CDR2: SGDLS, YYNGEE. CDR3 DNA sequence: TGTGCCAGCAGCGTAGTTAGCGGCCAGAGGGGAGATACGCAGTATTTT. It codes for CASSVVSGQRGDTQYF.

The chain recombines TRBV5-1 with TRBJ1-1; 7 bases line up with TRBD1. V lost 0 bases and J lost 0; bases outside the gene matches: 8. From germline, CDR1 is SGHRS and CDR2 YFSETQ. The CDR3 runs 17 residues. The CDR3 DNA is TGCGCCAGCAGCTTGGGGGGGACAGTAGCTATGAACACTGAAGCTTTCTTT. It translates to CASSLGGTVAMNTEAFF.

The chain employs TRBV19 and TRBJ1-5, with D hard to call. CDR3 length equals 15 residues. CDR1 is LNHDA, CDR2 SQIVND, per germline (reference sequence). V was pared by 4 bases and J by 5 bases, with 15 bases between. In DNA form, the CDR3 reads TGTGCCAGTAGTAGGCGAGAAGGGAGGGATCAGCCCCAGCATTTT. Encoded protein: CASSRREGRDQPQHF.

The rearrangement uses TRBV7-3 and TRBJ2-2, with 10 bases matching TRBD2. This CDR3 spans 19 amino acids. J gave up 3 bases and V 4 bases, and 14 bases lay outside the gene matches. The V gene's germline CDR1 is SGHTA and CDR2 FQGTGA. CDR3 in DNA: TGTGCCAGCAGCTCTACCGGGACTAGCGCGCGATGGGACACCGGGGAGCTGTTTTTT. Amino acids: CASSSTGTSARWDTGELFF. Based on the CDR3 plus reference TRBV7-3 and TRBJ2-2, the full variable domain is GAGVSQTPSNKVTEKGKYVELRCDPISGHTALYWYRQSLGQGPEFLIYFQGTGAADDSGLPNDRFFAVRPEGSVSTLKIQRTERGDSAVYLCASSSTGTSARWDTGELFFGEGSRLTVL.

This clone was observed a few times. The V gene is TRBV4-3, the J gene TRBJ1-3, with a weak D call TRBD1 (6 bases). The CDR3 contains 13 residues. Germline CDR1 and CDR2: LGHNA and YSLEER. Trimming pared 4 bases from V and 4 bases from J, leaving 8 bases between. CDR3 bases: TGCGCCAGCAGCCGAGGACAGGGAAACACCATATATTTT. It translates to CASSRGQGNTIYF.

The rearrangement joins TRBV5-8 to TRBJ1-1; tentatively, D is TRBD1 (6 bases). Trimming stripped 4 bases from V and 0 bases from J, with 13 bases between. The germline V gene has CDR1 SGHTS and CDR2 YDEGEE. There are 15 residues in the CDR3. The CDR3 region has the DNA TGTGCCAGCAGCCCCACTGACAGGATGAACACTGAAGCTTTCTTT. Translated, it gives CASSPTDRMNTEAFF.

The chain has TRBV24-1 and TRBJ1-5; no clear D. This CDR3 spans 13 amino acids. The germline V and J ends were trimmed by 9 bases and 5 bases, with 13 bases remaining between them. Germline loops: CDR1 KGHDR, CDR2 SFDVKD. The CDR3 reads CATSLGGDQPQHF. CDR3 DNA: TGTGCCACCTCCTTGGGCGGGGATCAGCCCCAGCATTTT.

As to this clone: The same CDR3 arises from other DNA sequences in this sample as well. CDR3 sequence reads: CASSLSGDTEAFF. CDR3 nucleotide sequence: TGTGCCAGCAGTTTGAGTGGAGACACTGAAGCTTTCTTT. This chain joins TRBV12-3 or TRBV12-4 and TRBJ1-1, with D unclear. The germline V and J ends were trimmed by 3 bases and 3 bases, with 8 bases remaining between them. CDR3 length: 13 amino acids.

The chain recombines TRBV6-5 with TRBJ1-6; D uncertain. The CDR3 runs 13 residues. V was cut by 0 bases and J by 7 bases, with 4 bases left in between. CDR1 and CDR2 (germline): MNHEY, SVGAGI. For the CDR3, the DNA is TGTGCCAGCAGTTACTCAGCCAATTCACCCCTCCACTTT. Residues: CASSYSANSPLHF.

V and J are TRBV11-3 and TRBJ2-1; 12 bases map to TRBD2. J lost 6 bases, V lost 4 bases, and 1 base had no gene match. Germline loops: CDR1 SGHNT, CDR2 YENEEA. The CDR3 spans 14 residues. DNA of the CDR3: TGTGCCAGCAGCTCGGGACTAGCGGGCAATGAGCAGTTCTTC. It yields the protein CASSSGLAGNEQFF.

Concerning this clone: Other nucleotide sequences in the sample specify the same CDR3. This chain links TRBV7-2 with TRBJ2-5; 10 bases align to TRBD1. The CDR3 length is 14 residues. V lost 3 bases to trimming and J lost 2 bases; unmatched junction nucleotides: 0. From germline, CDR1 is SGHTA and CDR2 FQGNSA. The CDR3 DNA follows: TGTGCCAGCAGCTTGGACAGGGGGCAAGAGACCCAGTACTTC. It yields the protein CASSLDRGQETQYF.

The rearrangement uses TRBV28 and TRBJ1-4; D perhaps matches TRBD1 (6 bases). The CDR3 length is 15 residues. Looked up from germline, CDR1 is MDHEN and CDR2 is SYDVKM. V was clipped by 5 bases and J by 0 bases, with 10 bases between them. This CDR3 reads CASSGPGATNEKLFF. DNA for the CDR3: TGTGCCAGCAGTGGGCCAGGGGCAACTAATGAAAAACTGTTTTTT.

This chain links TRBV11-3 with TRBJ2-3; 7 nucleotides agree with TRBD1. Germline lookup yields CDR1 SGHNT and CDR2 YENEEA. This CDR3 has 14 residues. V shed 3 bases and J 0 bases; nucleotides not matched to a gene: 0. The CDR3 spells CASSLGQSTDTQYF. For the CDR3, the DNA is TGTGCCAGCAGCTTGGGACAGAGCACAGATACGCAGTATTTT.

The chain employs TRBV18 and TRBJ2-1; D unresolved. The CDR3 is 12 residues long. The V end lost 3 bases, the J end lost 12 bases, and 12 bases lay between the germline ends. Looked up from germline, CDR1 is KGHSH and CDR2 is LQKENI. The CDR3 DNA reads TGTGCCAGCTCACCGACCGATAAGCGGCAGTTCTTC. Translating it yields CASSPTDKRQFF. The full variable domain, with the rest looked up from reference TRBV18 and TRBJ2-1, is NAGVMQNPRHLVRRRGQEARLRCSPMKGHSHVYWYRQLPEEGLKFMVYLQKENIIDESGMPKERFSAEFPKEGPSILRIQQVVRGDSAAYFCASSPTDKRQFFGPGTRLTVL.

The chain recombines TRBV15 with TRBJ2-1, with 11 bases that match TRBD2. CDR1 LNHNV and CDR2 YYDKDF come from the germline V gene (reference sequence). CDR3 length: 18 amino acids. V was pared by 0 bases and J by 9 bases, with 13 bases of the junction left unmatched. The CDR3 region is CATSRDWGSGRAQGEQFF. CDR3 bases: TGTGCCACCAGCAGAGATTGGGGTAGCGGGAGGGCGCAGGGTGAGCAGTTCTTC.

This chain links TRBV28 with TRBJ2-1; D is undetermined. The CDR3 runs 13 residues. The germline CDR1 and CDR2 sequences are MDHEN and SYDVKM. Trimming shortened V by 1 base and J by 9 bases, and 10 bases separated the two germline ends. The DNA for the CDR3 is TGTGCCAGCAGTTTATCGATTTCGGGTGAGCAGTTCTTC. Its protein product is CASSLSISGEQFF.

CDR3 in DNA: TGTGCCAGCTCACCACCGAGTTCTGGGGCCAACGTCCTGACTTTC. The encoded protein is CASSPPSSGANVLTF. The rearrangement links TRBV18 to TRBJ2-6, with D unresolved. Germline loops: CDR1 KGHSH, CDR2 LQKENI. The CDR3 sequence is 15 residues long. Trimming cost V 0 bases and J 1 base, with 4 bases left between them.